The source of this T cell receptor (beta chain) is a study of T cell responses to AZD1222 COVID-19 vaccine. Study in general: Second doses were pooled across both intervals (about 4 or about 12 weeks). Study-level results: Repertoires were obtained solely post-peak T cell response.

This clone came up a few times. Its antigen is as yet unknown. Libraries were prepared by immunoSEQ multiplex PCR; TCRdb keeps only in-frame clonotypes and omits some of them. The sample has about 110,000 clones; just over 85% are singletons. V dropped 3 bases and J dropped 1 base, with 12 bases sitting between them. The CDR3 length is 15 residues. CDR1 is ENHRY, CDR2 SYGVKD, per germline. The TCR comes from an adult in good health. The sample was peripheral blood, taken on day 0 of AZD1222 vaccination. The rearrangement uses TRBV10-3 and TRBJ2-5; D may match TRBD1 or TRBD2 (7 bases each). CDR3 sequence reads: CAISDRGGRQETQYF. The CDR3, as DNA: TGTGCCATCAGTGACAGGGGGGGACGCCAAGAGACCCAGTACTTC.